This T cell receptor (beta chain) was found in a study of blood T cell repertoires in COVID-19. Study as a whole: T cells, B-cell-depleted T cells, or PBMCs provided the cDNA or gDNA that served as material.

Assay: immunoSEQ multiplex PCR; the TCRdb copy retains only in-frame clones and omits some. The sample includes about 220,000 clones, 82% of them seen just once. This TCR came from a woman aged 55 to 70 who had recovered from COVID-19. The sample taken for sequencing was PBMCs or T cells enriched from blood (not recorded which).

CDR3 sequence: CASSLSGQTHPTIEQYF. DNA of the CDR3: TGTGCCAGCAGTTTATCTGGGCAGACCCATCCTACGATCGAGCAGTACTTC. The chain has TRBV27 and TRBJ2-7; D is uncertain. Germline CDR1 MNHEY, CDR2 SMNVEV (reference sequence). This CDR3 contains 17 residues. V was shortened by 0 bases and J by 6 bases, with 21 bases between the two germline ends.